A selection of T cell receptor beta chains follows, all from one sample in a study of regulatory T cells in long-lasting Graves disease. TCRdb processed the multiplex PCR reads anew with MiXCR; each CDR3 protein has one entry. The sample lists 200,000 to 250,000 distinct CDR3 sequences; 15% to 20% were seen once. Source: peripheral blood mononuclear cells (PBMCs), taken at new diagnosis, from a patient treated with antithyroid drugs. Receptors were obtained from a female donor with Graves disease. The CDR3 runs from the conserved cysteine through the conserved F or W. The D gene is left open where the match is weak. The size of a clone is reported for some rows only, either as once, few or many, or as a class for expanded clones.

J gene: TRBJ2-7
V gene: TRBV29-1
D gene: -
clone size: many
CDR3 DNA: TGCAGCGTCAATACAGGGTCCTACGAGCAGTACTTC
CDR3 protein: CSVNTGSYEQYF

J gene: TRBJ2-7
V gene: TRBV2
D gene: TRBD1
clone size: -
CDR3 DNA: TGTGCCAGGTCGACAGGGGACTACGAGCAGTACTTC
CDR3 protein: CARSTGDYEQYF

J gene: TRBJ2-2
V gene: TRBV5-1
D gene: -
clone size: many
CDR3 DNA: TGCGCCAGCAGCTTGGCTGGACCCGGGACCGGGGAGCTGTTTTTT
CDR3 protein: CASSLAGPGTGELFF

J gene: TRBJ1-2
V gene: TRBV18
D gene: -
clone size: many
CDR3 DNA: TGTGCCAGCTCATCTTGGGGGGACGTTGGCTACACCTTC
CDR3 protein: CASSSWGDVGYTF

J gene: TRBJ1-3
V gene: TRBV29-1
D gene: -
clone size: few
CDR3 DNA: TGCAGCGTTGCGGGGGTGGGTACCTCTGGAAACACCATATATTTT
CDR3 protein: CSVAGVGTSGNTIYF

J gene: TRBJ2-7
V gene: TRBV20-1
D gene: TRBD1
clone size: many
CDR3 DNA: TGCAGTGCTCAGGACAGGGTAAAGGTTAGTGGCTACGAGCAGTACTTC
CDR3 protein: CSAQDRVKVSGYEQYF

J gene: TRBJ2-7
V gene: TRBV7-3
D gene: -
clone size: few
CDR3 DNA: TGTGCCAGCAGCTTAACCCCCGGGAGCTACGAGCAGTACTTC
CDR3 protein: CASSLTPGSYEQYF

J gene: TRBJ2-3
V gene: TRBV19
D gene: TRBD2
clone size: many
CDR3 DNA: TGTGCCAGTAGATCCAAGCGGGAGGGCCATGCAGATACGCAGTATTTT
CDR3 protein: CASRSKREGHADTQYF

J gene: TRBJ2-6
V gene: TRBV4-1
D gene: -
clone size: -
CDR3 DNA: TGCGCCAGCAGCCAGCAAGCATCTGGGGCCAACGTCCTGACTTTC
CDR3 protein: CASSQQASGANVLTF

J gene: TRBJ1-4
V gene: TRBV12-3/TRBV12-4
D gene: TRBD1
clone size: -
CDR3 DNA: TGTGCCAGCAGTCCGGGACAGGGTGGGGGGGAAAAACTGTTTTTT
CDR3 protein: CASSPGQGGGEKLFF

J gene: TRBJ2-1
V gene: TRBV28
D gene: TRBD1
clone size: many
CDR3 DNA: TGTGCCAGCACAACCCTGTGGGAGGACAGGGGGTACAATTTCAATGAGCAGTTCTTC
CDR3 protein: CASTTLWEDRGYNFNEQFF

J gene: TRBJ2-1
V gene: TRBV28
D gene: TRBD2
clone size: many
CDR3 DNA: TGTGCCAGCAGGACTAGCGGCCTATCGCACTACAATGAGCAGTTCTTC
CDR3 protein: CASRTSGLSHYNEQFF

J gene: TRBJ2-1
V gene: TRBV11-1
D gene: TRBD2
clone size: many
CDR3 DNA: TGTGCCAGCAGCTTAGATGTCACTAGCGGGAGGGATGGTGAGCAGTTCTTC
CDR3 protein: CASSLDVTSGRDGEQFF

J gene: TRBJ2-1
V gene: TRBV27
D gene: -
clone size: many
CDR3 DNA: TGTGCCAGCAGTTTTCGTCTGGGGGATGAGCAGTTCTTC
CDR3 protein: CASSFRLGDEQFF

J gene: TRBJ2-3
V gene: TRBV10-3
D gene: -
clone size: many
CDR3 DNA: TGTGCCATCAGTGAGTCGGGATCCGATACGCAGTATTTT
CDR3 protein: CAISESGSDTQYF

J gene: TRBJ2-5
V gene: TRBV13
D gene: -
clone size: many
CDR3 DNA: TGTGCCAGCAGCCCCCTACTTGGGAAAGAGACCCAGTACTTC
CDR3 protein: CASSPLLGKETQYF

J gene: TRBJ2-5
V gene: TRBV7-8
D gene: TRBD1
clone size: many
CDR3 DNA: TGTGCCAGCAGCTCCGCCGGGACAGGGCCAGGAGAGACCCAGTACTTC
CDR3 protein: CASSSAGTGPGETQYF

J gene: TRBJ2-5
V gene: TRBV19
D gene: TRBD1
clone size: many
CDR3 DNA: TGTGCCAGTAGTTCCCCCTCGGCGACAGGGGCGGTGACCCAGTACTTC
CDR3 protein: CASSSPSATGAVTQYF

J gene: TRBJ2-2
V gene: TRBV7-8
D gene: -
clone size: many
CDR3 DNA: TGTGCCAGCAGCCCACGGACCTCCGGGGAGCTGTTTTTT
CDR3 protein: CASSPRTSGELFF

J gene: TRBJ1-2
V gene: TRBV6-5
D gene: -
clone size: many
CDR3 DNA: TGTGCCAGCAGTTCCTACACCTATGGCTACACCTTC
CDR3 protein: CASSSYTYGYTF

J gene: TRBJ1-1
V gene: TRBV30
D gene: -
clone size: many
CDR3 DNA: TGTGCCTGGTGTTCAGGGGTGGCTGAAGCTTTCTTT
CDR3 protein: CAWCSGVAEAFF

J gene: TRBJ1-4
V gene: TRBV12-3/TRBV12-4
D gene: TRBD1
clone size: many
CDR3 DNA: TGTGCCAGCAGTCCGCGGACAGGGTTTAATGAAAAACTGTTTTTT
CDR3 protein: CASSPRTGFNEKLFF

J gene: TRBJ1-1
V gene: TRBV20-1
D gene: -
clone size: many
CDR3 DNA: TGCAGTGCTGGACTCACGAACACTGAAGCTTTCTTT
CDR3 protein: CSAGLTNTEAFF

J gene: TRBJ2-4
V gene: TRBV7-2
D gene: TRBD1
clone size: -
CDR3 DNA: TGTGCCAGCAGCGCGGACAGGGTGGGCAAAAACATTCAGTACTTC
CDR3 protein: CASSADRVGKNIQYF

J gene: TRBJ2-7
V gene: TRBV29-1
D gene: TRBD2
clone size: -
CDR3 DNA: TGCAGCGTTGACCGGACAGGGACTAGCGGGAGGGCCGGGTACGAGCAGTACTTC
CDR3 protein: CSVDRTGTSGRAGYEQYF